This is a list of T cell receptor beta chains from one sample in a study of OX40 agonist ivuxolimab in advanced cancers. The repertoire was sequenced with immunoSEQ multiplex PCR; TCRdb's copy has only in-frame clones and lacks some. Among around 82,000 clones listed, roughly 88% were seen once. The material was CD4+ or CD8+ T cells sorted from blood, obtained in a trial of the OX40 agonist ivuxolimab. The receptors derive from an adult with an advanced solid tumor such as melanoma, head and neck, liver or kidney cancer. The CDR3 runs from the conserved cysteine through the conserved F or W. D genes are given only for firm matches. Clone size is stated in some rows and not others, as once, few, many or a class when expanded.

abundance | j_gene | d_gene | v_gene | CDR3aa | CDR3nt
few | TRBJ1-5 | . | TRBV19 | CASSIASWYSNQPQHF | TGTGCCAGTAGTATCGCATCATGGTATAGCAATCAGCCCCAGCATTTT
. | TRBJ2-7 | . | TRBV25-1 | CASSEYGSYEQYF | TGTGCCAGCAGTGAATACGGGAGTTACGAGCAGTACTTC
. | TRBJ1-3 | . | TRBV28 | CASSVGTAGNTIYF | TGTGCCAGCAGCGTGGGGACGGCGGGAAACACCATATATTTT
. | TRBJ2-7 | . | TRBV7-6 | CASSFGPPVSSYEQYF | TGTGCCAGCAGCTTCGGGCCCCCGGTCAGCTCCTACGAGCAGTACTTC
. | TRBJ2-2 | . | TRBV5-1 | CASSAQSDYGELFF | TGCGCCAGCAGCGCACAAAGCGATTACGGGGAGCTGTTTTTT
. | TRBJ1-1 | . | TRBV6-4 | CASSVGGSTEAFF | TGTGCCAGCAGTGTGGGAGGTAGCACTGAAGCTTTCTTT
once | TRBJ1-3 | . | TRBV4-3 | CASSRGFRDGSPSGNTIYF | TGCGCCAGCAGCCGAGGATTCCGGGACGGATCCCCCTCTGGAAACACCATATATTTT
. | TRBJ1-1 | . | TRBV7-6 | CASSRGIGDTEAFF | TGTGCCAGCAGCCGAGGGATAGGGGACACTGAAGCTTTCTTT
. | TRBJ2-1 | . | TRBV7-7 | CASSLQAGVGNEQFF | TGTGCTAGCAGCCTACAGGCTGGGGTGGGCAATGAGCAGTTCTTC
. | TRBJ2-5 | . | TRBV20-1 | CSARGEETQYF | TGCAGTGCTCGGGGTGAGGAGACCCAGTACTTC
. | TRBJ2-1 | TRBD2 | TRBV11-2 | CASSPLAGGYNEQFF | TGTGCCAGCAGCCCTCTAGCGGGAGGGTACAATGAGCAGTTCTTC
. | TRBJ2-3 | TRBD2 | TRBV5-4 | CASSFSGNTDTQYF | TGTGCCAGCAGCTTTAGCGGGAACACAGATACGCAGTATTTT
. | TRBJ2-1 | . | TRBV19 | CASRGRGGNEQFF | TGTGCCAGTAGAGGCAGGGGGGGGAATGAGCAGTTCTTC
. | TRBJ2-2 | . | TRBV4-2 | CASSQEGPAGTGELFF | TGTGCCAGCAGCCAAGAGGGGCCCGCTGGGACCGGGGAGCTGTTTTTT
few | TRBJ2-7 | . | TRBV28 | CASSYGNYEQYF | TGTGCCAGCAGTTACGGGAATTACGAGCAGTACTTC
. | TRBJ2-1 | . | TRBV30 | CAHSARAYNEQFF | TGTGCCCACAGTGCCCGGGCCTACAATGAGCAGTTCTTC
. | TRBJ1-3 | . | TRBV7-7 | CASSSGPSGNTIYF | TGTGCTAGCAGCTCCGGGCCCTCTGGAAACACCATATATTTT
. | TRBJ2-1 | . | TRBV5-1 | CASSAGLVSGQKYNEQFF | TGCGCCAGCAGCGCGGGTCTTGTATCCGGACAGAAATACAATGAGCAGTTCTTC
. | TRBJ2-3 | . | TRBV20-1 | CSATRTDTQYF | TGCAGTGCAACTCGCACAGATACGCAGTATTTT
once | TRBJ2-5 | . | TRBV6-5 | CASSYNEGQTQYF | TGTGCCAGCAGTTACAATGAGGGGCAGACCCAGTACTTC
. | TRBJ2-7 | TRBD2 | TRBV9 | CASSGRDPEATSGGTYEQYF | TGTGCCAGCAGCGGCCGGGACCCCGAAGCGACTAGCGGGGGTACCTACGAGCAGTACTTC
once | TRBJ1-3 | . | TRBV21-1 | CASSKVVVNSSGNTIYF | TGTGCCAGCAGCAAAGTTGTTGTTAATAGCTCTGGAAACACCATATATTTT
. | TRBJ2-1 | . | TRBV29-1 | CSGGSGTLYNEQFF | TGCAGCGGTGGGTCCGGGACACTCTACAATGAGCAGTTCTTC
once | TRBJ2-5 | TRBD2 | TRBV5-4 | CASSFGDFSGKETQYF | TGTGCCAGCAGCTTTGGAGACTTTAGCGGGAAAGAGACCCAGTACTTC
. | TRBJ2-2 | TRBD2 | TRBV7-9 | CASSSGLAGNTGELFF | TGTGCCAGCAGCTCGGGACTAGCGGGGAACACCGGGGAGCTGTTTTTT
. | TRBJ2-2 | . | TRBV2 | CASKETATGELFF | TGTGCCAGCAAAGAGACGGCCACCGGGGAGCTGTTTTTT
. | TRBJ2-7 | . | TRBV29-1 | CSVRDGGMNEQYF | TGCAGCGTCCGGGACGGGGGCATGAACGAGCAGTACTTC
. | TRBJ2-1 | . | TRBV7-2 | CASSRSRGADEQFF | TGTGCCAGCAGCCGGAGTAGGGGGGCCGATGAGCAGTTCTTC
. | TRBJ2-7 | . | TRBV5-1 | CASSLAQGTYEQYF | TGCGCCAGCAGCTTGGCCCAGGGAACCTACGAGCAGTACTTC
. | TRBJ1-2 | . | TRBV10-3 | CAIRAGRSNYGYTF | TGTGCCATCAGGGCGGGCCGGTCTAACTATGGCTACACCTTC
. | TRBJ1-1 | . | TRBV19 | CASSIRDTPLEAFF | TGTGCCAGTAGTATTAGAGACACACCCCTGGAAGCTTTCTTT
. | TRBJ2-5 | . | TRBV19 | CASMVGGGETQYF | TGTGCCAGTATGGTTGGGGGCGGGGAGACCCAGTACTTC
. | TRBJ2-3 | TRBD2 | TRBV28 | CASSSSLAGYTDTQYF | TGTGCCAGCAGTTCATCGCTAGCGGGCTACACAGATACGCAGTATTTT
. | TRBJ2-5 | . | TRBV5-5 | CASSLADILGTQYF | TGTGCCAGCAGCTTGGCGGACATTTTAGGGACCCAGTACTTC
. | TRBJ1-3 | . | TRBV6-5 | CASSKNREGGNTIYF | TGTGCCAGCAGTAAAAACAGGGAAGGGGGAAACACCATATATTTT
. | TRBJ2-7 | . | TRBV2 | CASSALLYEQYF | TGTGCCAGCAGTGCCCTACTTTACGAGCAGTACTTC
few | TRBJ2-7 | . | TRBV7-3 | CASSFTARGEQYF | TGTGCCAGCAGCTTCACTGCGAGGGGCGAGCAGTACTTC
. | TRBJ2-3 | TRBD1 | TRBV2 | CASSEDRQGSGTDTQYF | TGTGCCAGCAGTGAGGATAGACAGGGGTCCGGCACAGATACGCAGTATTTT
. | TRBJ2-4 | TRBD2 | TRBV2 | CASSEADSSGHRLAKNIQYF | TGTGCCAGCAGTGAAGCGGATTCTAGCGGGCATCGACTAGCCAAAAACATTCAGTACTTC
once | TRBJ1-1 | TRBD1 | TRBV27 | CASSLSPGQMNTEAFF | TGTGCCAGCAGTTTATCACCGGGACAGATGAACACTGAAGCTTTCTTT
. | TRBJ2-1 | . | TRBV28 | CASSLRGNMGNEQFF | TGTGCCAGCAGTTTAAGAGGGAATATGGGCAATGAGCAGTTCTTC
. | TRBJ1-5 | . | TRBV7-9 | CASSLTADQPQHF | TGTGCCAGCAGCTTGACAGCGGATCAGCCCCAGCATTTT
. | TRBJ2-3 | . | TRBV7-6 | CASSGSGTDTQYF | TGTGCCAGCAGCGGGTCTGGGACAGATACGCAGTATTTT
. | TRBJ2-2 | TRBD1 | TRBV5-6 | CASSPVGGDTGELFF | TGTGCCAGCAGCCCAGTAGGGGGCGACACCGGGGAGCTGTTTTTT
. | TRBJ1-2 | TRBD1 | TRBV2 | CASSGDSYGYTF | TGTGCCAGCAGTGGGGACAGCTATGGCTACACCTTC
. | TRBJ2-5 | . | TRBV19 | CASSIPRAAGISTQYF | TGTGCCAGTAGTATTCCCCGGGCCGCTGGGATCTCGACCCAGTACTTC
. | TRBJ1-1 | . | TRBV5-4 | CASSLAHSYTEAFF | TGTGCCAGCAGCTTGGCCCATTCCTACACTGAAGCTTTCTTT
. | TRBJ2-3 | TRBD2 | TRBV5-1 | CASSTRTSGRMADTQYF | TGCGCCAGCAGCACCCGGACTAGCGGGAGGATGGCAGATACGCAGTATTTT
. | TRBJ2-5 | TRBD2 | TRBV30 | CAWRMGLAGEGQETQYF | TGTGCCTGGAGAATGGGACTAGCGGGAGAGGGGCAAGAGACCCAGTACTTC
. | TRBJ2-1 | TRBD2 | TRBV29-1 | CSLGTSGRHEQFF | TGCAGCCTGGGGACTAGCGGGAGGCATGAGCAGTTCTTC
. | TRBJ2-7 | TRBD2 | TRBV7-3 | CASSSQAGALYEQYF | TGTGCCAGCAGCTCGCAAGCGGGAGCGCTATACGAGCAGTACTTC
. | TRBJ2-5 | . | TRBV28 | CASSFGVKTQYF | TGTGCCAGCAGTTTCGGGGTGAAGACCCAGTACTTC
. | TRBJ2-2 | . | TRBV28 | CASRLPLSTGELFF | TGTGCCAGCAGGTTACCGCTCTCCACCGGGGAGCTGTTTTTT
. | TRBJ2-1 | TRBD2 | TRBV7-9 | CASSLVSSGSMNEQFF | TGTGCCAGCAGCTTAGTGTCCAGCGGGAGTATGAATGAGCAGTTCTTC
once | TRBJ2-1 | TRBD2 | TRBV4-3 | CASSQVYTGGASLDEQFF | TGCGCCAGCAGCCAAGTTTATACGGGAGGAGCATCGTTAGATGAGCAGTTCTTC
. | TRBJ1-3 | . | TRBV29-1 | CSVVWSSGNTIYF | TGCAGCGTTGTCTGGAGCTCTGGAAACACCATATATTTT
. | TRBJ1-1 | . | TRBV15 | CATSRESRTAVNTEAFF | TGTGCCACCAGCAGAGAGTCGAGAACAGCAGTAAACACTGAAGCTTTCTTT